The 30 T cell receptor beta chains listed next were all sequenced from one sample in a study of Graves' ophthalmopathy and Graves' hyperthyroidism (dated by TCRdb to between 2017 and 2018). The sample was run on an Illumina HiSeq 2000. For repertoire sequencing, TCR beta CDR3 regions were amplified from RNA transcripts. HTBI primers and the Qiagen OneStep RT-PCR kit were used in a first-round RT-PCR, which was followed by a second-round multiplex PCR, size selection and purification. The public reads were reprocessed in TCRdb via fastp at Q25 and MiXCR, keeping in-frame beta chains. Every distinct CDR3 protein forms one entry, paired with its most common genes and DNA. The sample data list around 1,000,000 distinct CDR3 sequences, and 35% to 40% of these were observed just once. Approximately 10% of the sample goes to the ten largest clones. Sequenced: peripheral blood or thyroid tissue (not recorded which). Source of these receptors: an adult man with Graves' hyperthyroidism.

The table lists this clonotype with many counts. The genes are TRBV10-2 and TRBJ2-7; 9 bases line up with TRBD1. This CDR3 is 13 amino acids long. Germline CDR1 and CDR2: WSHSY and SAAADI. V was pared by 6 bases and J by 6 bases, with 6 bases of the junction left unmatched. CDR3: CASRPGTGPEQYF. CDR3 DNA sequence: TGCGCCAGCAGACCCGGGACAGGGCCCGAGCAGTACTTC.

The sample holds one count of this clonotype. Sequence at one end of the junction differs from germline and may be a read error. The rearrangement uses TRBV10-3 and TRBJ1-5; D call uncertain. This CDR3 contains 14 residues. Germline CDR1 ENHRY, CDR2 SYGVKD. CDR3: CASSLGSARNPQHF. Here the CDR3 DNA reads TGTGCCAGCAGTTTAGGCTCCGCGCGAAACCCCCAGCATTTT.

This clonotype appeared many times. The gene calls are TRBV2 and TRBJ2-5, with 7 bases lining up with TRBD1. After removal of 10 bases from V and 5 bases from J, the junction contained 13 bases not matched to a gene. The CDR3 totals 14 residues. The germline gives CDR1 SNHLY, CDR2 FYNNEI. The CDR3 nucleotides are TGTGCCACCAGACAGGGAATGGGTCGGGAGACCCAGTACTTC. The encoded protein is CATRQGMGRETQYF.

The chain joins TRBV12-3 or TRBV12-4 to TRBJ2-3; 10 positions match TRBD2. The CDR3 has 16 residues. V trimming: 5 bases; J trimming: 0 bases; junction bases outside the gene matches: 5. CDR3 loop: CASSLRAGGSTDTQYF. CDR3 in DNA: TGTGCCAGCAGTCTGCGAGCGGGAGGGAGCACAGATACGCAGTATTTT.

In this sample, this clonotype turned up many times. The chain recombines TRBV9 with TRBJ1-1; 7 bases are shared with TRBD1. Germline V lookup: CDR1 SGDLS, CDR2 YYNGEE. The CDR3 has 15 amino acids. With V trimmed by 6 bases and J by 3 bases, 11 bases remained unmatched. CDR3: CASTQNQGDDTEAFF. CDR3 coding DNA: TGTGCCAGCACTCAGAATCAGGGGGACGACACTGAAGCTTTCTTT.

A remark on this clonotype: Since a much larger clone is just one base distant, this may be a read error. The rearrangement uses TRBV11-2 and TRBJ2-6; D gene ambiguous. The ends were cut back, 5 bases at V and 4 bases at J, with 12 bases in the middle. CDR1 is SGHAT and CDR2 is FQNNGV in the germline V gene. There are 15 residues in the CDR3. CDR3 nucleotides: TGTGCCAGCAGCGACCACCTGCTCGGGGCCAACGTCCTGACTTTC. Amino acid sequence: CASSDHLLGANVLTF.

This clonotype was seen many times. The chain carries TRBV7-9 and TRBJ2-7, with TRBD1 identical over 7 bases. The CDR3 loop spans 13 amino acids. The germline V gene encodes CDR1 SEHNR and CDR2 FQNEAQ (reference sequence). Trimming took 4 bases from V and 7 from J; bases not matched to a gene: 7. DNA for the CDR3: TGTGCCAGCAGCTACGTCGACAGGGTGGAGCAGTACTTC. Amino acids: CASSYVDRVEQYF.

This chain uses TRBV9 with TRBJ1-2, with TRBD1 matching over 12 bases. V lost 0 bases, J lost 6 bases, and 6 bases stayed unmatched. The CDR3 is 16 residues long. The germline V gene has CDR1 SGDLS and CDR2 YYNGEE. CDR3 in amino acids: CASSVDGTGGPHGYTF. The CDR3 coding sequence is TGTGCCAGCAGCGTAGATGGGACAGGGGGCCCTCATGGCTACACCTTC.

This clonotype occurred many times. The chain employs TRBV2 and TRBJ1-5; weak D call: TRBD1 (6 bases). The ends were cut back, 4 bases at V and 1 base at J, with 11 bases in the middle. The germline CDR1 and CDR2 sequences are SNHLY and FYNNEI. The CDR3 totals 15 residues. The CDR3 bases are TGTGCCAGCAGTGCCAACAGGGTAAGCAATCAGCCCCAGCATTTT. It is translated as CASSANRVSNQPQHF.

This clonotype occurred many times. The chain couples TRBV7-8 to TRBJ1-2, with D unresolved. Germline loops: CDR1 SGHVS, CDR2 FQNEAQ. The V end lost 1 base, the J end lost 6 bases, and 12 bases lay between the germline ends. The CDR3 runs to 14 residues. The CDR3 DNA reads as TGTGCCAGCAGCTTAGGGGGAGAACACAATGGCTACACCTTC. Its translation: CASSLGGEHNGYTF.

This clonotype was detected a few times. This chain connects TRBV28 to TRBJ2-7; 8 positions match TRBD1. Germline CDR1 MDHEN, CDR2 SYDVKM. The CDR3 spans 16 residues. J lost 4 bases, V lost 6 bases, and 14 bases had no gene match. CDR3 sequence reads: CASRPSPGQDTYEQYF. CDR3 nucleotides: TGTGCCAGCAGACCTAGTCCGGGACAGGATACTTACGAGCAGTACTTC.

This clonotype was picked up many times. The chain has TRBV29-1 and TRBJ1-1; D call uncertain. Germline values: CDR1 SQVTM, CDR2 ANQGSEA. V was pared by 5 bases and J by 8 bases, with 18 bases between. CDR3 length equals 13 residues. The CDR3 nucleotides read TGCAGCGTTACCGCTTCGGCCGCTCGGGAAGCTTTCTTT. Translated, it gives CSVTASAAREAFF. Using reference TRBV29-1 and TRBJ1-1 for the parts outside the CDR3, the full variable domain is SAVISQKPSRDICQRGTSLTIQCQVDSQVTMMFWYRQQPGQSLTLIATANQGSEATYESGFVIDKFPISRPNLTFSTLTVSNMSPEDSSIYLCSVTASAAREAFFGQGTRLTVV.

This clonotype has just a few counts. The genes are TRBV7-2 and TRBJ1-1; possible D gene TRBD1, 5 bases. The V gene lost 5 bases and the J gene lost 2 bases, with 12 bases spanning the gap. The CDR3 covers 14 residues. From germline, CDR1 is SGHTA and CDR2 FQGNSA. The CDR3 here is CASSQEDSNTEAFF. The CDR3 region has the DNA TGTGCCAGCAGCCAAGAAGACAGTAACACTGAAGCTTTCTTT.

There are a few counts of this clonotype. The CDR3 region is CASSSLPGETQYF. For the CDR3, the DNA is TGTGCCAGCAGTAGTCTTCCTGGGGAGACCCAGTACTTC. The chain links TRBV28 to TRBJ2-5; D gene ambiguous. The CDR3 has 13 residues. Trimming took off 5 bases at V and 5 bases at J, with 12 bases between the two ends. From germline, CDR1 is MDHEN and CDR2 SYDVKM.

This clonotype was found many times. The rearrangement links TRBV20-1 to TRBJ1-2; D perhaps matches TRBD1 (5 bases). Per germline, CDR1 DFQATT and CDR2 SNEGSKA (reference sequence). The V end lost 4 bases, the J end lost 4 bases, and 10 bases lay between the germline ends. The CDR3 spans 12 residues. The CDR3 region has the DNA TGCAGTGCTATCGGGGGATTCTATGGCTACACCTTC. This gives the protein CSAIGGFYGYTF.

This clonotype has ten or more counts. The V call is TRBV7-8, the J call TRBJ2-2; D gene uncertain. CDR3 size: 17 residues. Germline CDR1 reads SGHVS; CDR2 reads FQNEAQ. Trimming pared 1 base from V and 0 bases from J, leaving 12 bases between. For the CDR3, the DNA is TGTGCCAGCAGCTTAGTGGGCAGAAACACGAACACCGGGGAGCTGTTTTTT. This encodes CASSLVGRNTNTGELFF.

This clonotype has at least ten counts. The rearrangement uses TRBV4-2 and TRBJ1-5; D uncertain. V was trimmed by 0 bases and J by 5 bases, leaving 2 bases between them. Germline V gives CDR1 LGHNA, CDR2 YNFKEQ. The CDR3 loop spans 12 amino acids. CDR3 sequence reads: CASSQEDQPQHF. The CDR3 coding sequence is TGTGCCAGCAGCCAAGAAGATCAGCCCCAGCATTTT.

This clonotype was picked up many times. This rearrangement joins TRBV15 to TRBJ2-7; a possible D gene is TRBD1 (6 bases). The CDR3 is 14 amino acids. Deletions cut 3 bases from V and 3 bases from J, with 12 bases between. Germline V lookup: CDR1 LNHNV, CDR2 YYDKDF (reference sequence). CDR3 loop: CATSRNPGDYEQYF. CDR3 DNA: TGTGCCACCAGCAGGAATCCAGGGGACTACGAGCAGTACTTC.

V and J are TRBV6-2 or TRBV6-3 and TRBJ1-6, with 10 bases lining up with TRBD1. Trimming cost V 6 bases and J 8 bases; bases outside gene matches: 7. From germline, CDR1 is MNHEY and CDR2 SVGEGT. CDR3 length equals 15 residues. The CDR3 here is CASRIGQGGHSPLHF. CDR3 sequence (DNA): TGTGCCAGCAGAATCGGACAGGGGGGTCATTCACCCCTCCACTTT.

With regard to this clonotype: The DNA is omitted, as the CDR3 cannot be located on it reliably, and the CDR3 follows TCRdb's listing. The chain couples TRBV7-2 to TRBJ2-5; no DNA check was done on the table's D call, TRBD2. From its first to its last residue, the CDR3 has 21 amino acids. The germline CDR1 and CDR2 sequences are SGHTA and FQGNSA. The CDR3 region is CASSFYICSARDRLAEETQYF.

Turning to this clonotype: The junction does not match germline at one end; this may be a read error. This chain uses TRBV24-1 with TRBJ2-7, with 9 bases matching TRBD1. The CDR3 totals 13 residues. Germline V gene sequence: CDR1 KGHDR, CDR2 SFDVKD. The CDR3 reads CASSGQGISEQYF. CDR3 nucleotide sequence: TGTGCCAGCAGTGGACAGGGGATTAGCGAGCAGTACTTC.

The rearrangement links TRBV20-1 to TRBJ1-5; D not certain. The germline CDR1 and CDR2 sequences are DFQATT and SNEGSKA (reference sequence). This CDR3 spans 15 amino acids. V shed 1 base and J shed 3 bases, with 13 bases lying between them. CDR3 nucleotide sequence: TGCAGTGCTAGAGCCGGGATGCCAGACAATCAGCCCCAGCATTTT. Residues: CSARAGMPDNQPQHF.

This clonotype has only a few counts. The chain combines TRBV5-1 with TRBJ2-5, with 10 positions matching TRBD1. The J segment lost 4 bases and the V segment lost 7 bases, leaving 7 bases of the junction unmatched. The CDR3 covers 14 residues. Germline V lookup: CDR1 SGHRS, CDR2 YFSETQ. CDR3 region: CASRGQGLTETQYF. DNA for the CDR3: TGCGCCAGCCGGGGACAGGGGTTGACAGAGACCCAGTACTTC.

As concerns this clonotype: A junction end diverges from the germline sequence, so it may reflect a read error. The rearrangement uses TRBV25-1 and TRBJ2-3, with a tentative D call TRBD1 (7 bases). The CDR3 has 15 amino acids. The germline CDR1 and CDR2 sequences are MGHDK and SYGVNS. CDR3 protein: CASRAGTRGTDAQYF. CDR3 DNA sequence: TGTGCCAGCAGGGCCGGGACTCGAGGGACAGATGCGCAGTATTTT.

In its sample, this clonotype was seen many times. The J gene is TRBJ1-1, the V gene TRBV9; D unresolved. Trimming cost V 3 bases and J 2 bases, with 17 bases left between them. This CDR3 spans 16 amino acids. Per germline, CDR1 SGDLS and CDR2 YYNGEE. CDR3 in amino acids: CASSAQLHGYNTEAFF. CDR3 bases: TGTGCCAGCAGCGCGCAACTACACGGTTACAACACTGAAGCTTTCTTT.

Comments on this clonotype: This clone may be a read error of a much larger clone one base away. The chain has TRBV20-1 and TRBJ1-2, with no clear D. Deletions cut 5 bases from V and 4 bases from J, with 11 bases between. Germline loops: CDR1 DFQATT, CDR2 SNEGSKA (reference sequence). The CDR3 has 12 residues. The CDR3 region has the DNA TGCAGTGCTTCCGGAGCCTCCTATGGCTACACCTTC. Its translation: CSASGASYGYTF.

This chain joins TRBV7-6 and TRBJ2-5; 7 bases align to TRBD2. CDR1 and CDR2 from the germline V gene are SGHVS and FNYEAQ. The CDR3 contains 15 residues. Trimming took 5 bases from V and 4 from J; bases not matched to a gene: 10. CDR3 in amino acids: CASSPWAGRGETQYF. As DNA, the CDR3 is TGTGCCAGCAGCCCCTGGGCAGGGAGGGGAGAGACCCAGTACTTC.

With respect to this clonotype: Possible read error: a much larger clone is one base away. J is TRBJ2-5 and V is TRBV12-3 or TRBV12-4; D perhaps matches TRBD1 (5 bases). The CDR3 has 14 amino acids. The CDR3, as DNA: TGTGACAGCAGCGCGGTCAGGGTCGAGAAGACCCAGTACTTC. Residues: CDSSAVRVEKTQYF.

This clonotype was detected only a few times. This chain connects TRBV2 to TRBJ2-7; 8 bases are shared with TRBD1. Germline CDR1 SNHLY, CDR2 FYNNEI. The CDR3 loop spans 15 amino acids. The V and J ends lost 5 bases and 6 bases, in that order; junction bases with no gene match: 12. CDR3 sequence (DNA): TGTGCCAGCAGTCCACGGCGTCAGGGGGCCGGCGAGCAGTACTTC. Its translation is CASSPRRQGAGEQYF. Together with reference TRBV2 and TRBJ2-7, the CDR3 gives the full variable domain: EPEVTQTPSHQVTQMGQEVILRCVPISNHLYFYWYRQILGQKVEFLVSFYNNEISEKSEIFDDQFSVERPDGSNFTLKIRSTKLEDSAMYFCASSPRRQGAGEQYFGPGTRLTVT.

This clonotype was detected a few times. Since the CDR3 does not end with the conserved phenylalanine or tryptophan, this likely comes from a read error. The limits of the CDR3 on the DNA are not certain, so only TCRdb's listed CDR3 is given. The chain joins TRBV6-5 to TRBJ1-6. 17 amino acids form the CDR3, both terminal residues included. CDR1 and CDR2 (germline): MNHEY, SVGAGI. CDR3 sequence reads: CASSFLTASSYNSPLQS.